This T cell receptor beta chain was recorded in a study of T-cell reconstitution after alpha-beta-depleted transplantation in children. Germline V gene data show CDR1 as ENHRY and CDR2 as SYGVKD. This CDR3 comprises 19 residues. V gave up 2 bases and J gave up 6 bases; unmatched junction bases: 18. TCRbeta library construction was performed incorporating unique molecular identifiers. A single record per CDR3 protein comes from TCRdb applying MiXCR to the PCR reads. The top ten clones hold roughly 27% of a sample with just over 950,000 distinct CDR3 sequences, 25% to 35% of them seen once. General study findings and limits: Counts and diversity of T cells one year after transplant came mostly from newly produced T cells. Recipient T cells and thymic progenitors that survived were the source of the high TCRbeta diversity seen at day 60 in some patients. Reports say that about two months after transplant, the alpha-beta T cells came out of several hundred graft clones that had expanded.

Points on this clonotype: The antigen remains unidentified.

The chain couples TRBV10-3 to TRBJ2-2, with 7 bases matching TRBD2. The source was PBMCs, mostly from graft donor cells, collected 360 days after TCRalphabeta/CD19-depleted stem cell transplant. The sequence was collected from a boy in the first two years of life who had a stem cell transplant for SCID, so the T cells may come from the graft donor. The CDR3: CAISEPHRFREERAGELFF. The CDR3 nucleotides read TGTGCCATCAGTGAGCCTCACCGATTCCGGGAGGAGAGGGCCGGGGAGCTGTTTTTT.